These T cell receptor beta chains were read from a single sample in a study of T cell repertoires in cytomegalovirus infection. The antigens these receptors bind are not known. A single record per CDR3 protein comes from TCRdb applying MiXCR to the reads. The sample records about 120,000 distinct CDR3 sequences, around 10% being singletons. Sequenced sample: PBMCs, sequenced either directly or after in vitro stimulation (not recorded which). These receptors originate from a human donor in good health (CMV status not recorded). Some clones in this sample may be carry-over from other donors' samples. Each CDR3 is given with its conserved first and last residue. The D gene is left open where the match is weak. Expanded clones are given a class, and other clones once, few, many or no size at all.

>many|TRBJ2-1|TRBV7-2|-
CASSLAGSGDNEQFF
TGTGCCAGCAGCTTAGCGGGTAGCGGTGACAATGAGCAGTTCTTC
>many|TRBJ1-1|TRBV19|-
CASKTALWANTEAFF
TGTGCCAGTAAGACAGCTCTTTGGGCTAACACTGAAGCTTTCTTT
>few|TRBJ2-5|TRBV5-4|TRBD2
CASSSAGGSQETQYF
TGTGCCAGCAGCTCGGCGGGAGGTTCCCAAGAGACCCAGTACTTC
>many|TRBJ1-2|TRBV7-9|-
CASSSDSGHINGYTF
TGTGCCAGCAGCTCAGACTCGGGACACATAAACGGCTACACCTTC
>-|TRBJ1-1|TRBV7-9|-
CASSLRASGDEAFF
TGTGCCAGCAGCTTAAGGGCGTCCGGTGATGAAGCTTTCTTT
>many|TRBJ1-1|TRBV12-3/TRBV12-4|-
CASIKGGTEAFF
TGTGCCAGCATTAAGGGTGGCACTGAAGCTTTCTTT
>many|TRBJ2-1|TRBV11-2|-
CASSPDLSSTYNEQFF
TGTGCCAGCAGCCCAGACTTGTCCAGCACCTACAATGAGCAGTTCTTC
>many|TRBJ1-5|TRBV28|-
CASRTEDNQPQHF
TGTGCCAGCAGGACAGAAGATAATCAGCCCCAGCATTTT
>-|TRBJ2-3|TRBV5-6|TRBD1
CASSLGGQAGTDTQYF
TGTGCCAGCAGCTTGGGCGGACAGGCGGGCACAGATACGCAGTATTTT
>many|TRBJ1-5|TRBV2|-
CASMEQTFNQPQHF
TGTGCCAGCATGGAACAGACCTTCAATCAGCCCCAGCATTTT
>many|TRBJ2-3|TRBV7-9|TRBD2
CASSFGTGTSELTDTQYF
TGTGCCAGCAGCTTTGGGACCGGGACTAGCGAACTCACAGATACGCAGTATTTT
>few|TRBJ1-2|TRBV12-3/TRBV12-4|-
CASSFTGLSNYGYTF
TGTGCCAGCAGTTTCACAGGGCTCTCTAACTATGGCTACACCTTC
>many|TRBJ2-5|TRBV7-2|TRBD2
CASSPGLAGETQYF
TGTGCCAGCAGCCCTGGACTAGCGGGGGAGACCCAGTACTTC
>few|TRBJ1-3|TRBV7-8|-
CASSFPGRAPGNTIYF
TGTGCCAGCAGCTTTCCCGGGAGGGCTCCTGGAAACACCATATATTTT
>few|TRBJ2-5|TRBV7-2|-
CASSLVNQETQYF
TGTGCCAGCAGCCTGGTCAATCAAGAGACCCAGTACTTC
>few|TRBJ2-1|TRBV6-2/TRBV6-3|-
CASSYSLGASGSYNEQFF
TGTGCCAGCAGTTACTCTCTCGGGGCTTCGGGGTCCTACAATGAGCAGTTCTTC
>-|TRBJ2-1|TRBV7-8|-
CASSLVDEQFF
TGTGCCAGCAGCTTAGTGGATGAGCAGTTCTTC
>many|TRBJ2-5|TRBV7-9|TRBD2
CASSLALAVQETQYF
TGTGCCAGCAGCTTGGCCCTAGCGGTCCAAGAGACCCAGTACTTC
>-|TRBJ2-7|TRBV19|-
CASSLWGGPSYEQYF
TGTGCCAGTAGTCTATGGGGCGGGCCCTCCTACGAGCAGTACTTC
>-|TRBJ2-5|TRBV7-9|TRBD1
CASSARQGQETQYF
TGTGCCAGCAGCGCCCGACAGGGTCAAGAGACCCAGTACTTC
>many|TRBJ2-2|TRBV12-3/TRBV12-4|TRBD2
CASRERESDTGELFF
TGTGCCAGCAGGGAGCGGGAGTCGGACACCGGGGAGCTGTTTTTT
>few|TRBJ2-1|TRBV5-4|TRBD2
CASSLGWSREGPRQFF
TGTGCCAGCAGCTTGGGCTGGTCGCGGGAGGGCCCTCGGCAGTTCTTC
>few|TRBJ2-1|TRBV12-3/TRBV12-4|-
CASSHHIAGNYNEQFF
TGTGCCAGCAGTCACCACATAGCTGGGAACTACAATGAGCAGTTCTTC
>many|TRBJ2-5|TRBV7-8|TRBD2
CASSPTGTSVQETQYF
TGTGCCAGCAGCCCCACCGGGACTAGCGTTCAAGAGACCCAGTACTTC
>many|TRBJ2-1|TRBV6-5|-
CASSLVLSSYNEQFF
TGTGCCAGCAGCCTTGTACTAAGCTCCTACAATGAGCAGTTCTTC
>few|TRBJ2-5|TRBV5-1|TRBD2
CASSWEASGSLETQYF
TGCGCCAGCAGCTGGGAGGCCAGCGGGAGCCTCGAGACCCAGTACTTC
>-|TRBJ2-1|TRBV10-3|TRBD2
CAISEASGSINEQFF
TGTGCCATCAGTGAAGCTAGCGGGAGTATTAATGAGCAGTTCTTC
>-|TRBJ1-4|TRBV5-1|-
CASSLAAQGREKLFF
TGCGCCAGCAGCTTGGCGGCCCAAGGCAGGGAAAAACTGTTTTTT
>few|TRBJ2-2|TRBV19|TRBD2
CASSPLLAGAGTGELFF
TGTGCCAGTAGTCCCTTACTAGCGGGAGCCGGCACCGGGGAGCTGTTTTTT
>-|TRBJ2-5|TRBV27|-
CASSSMTLIGETQYF
TGTGCCAGCAGTTCGATGACTCTTATCGGGGAGACCCAGTACTTC
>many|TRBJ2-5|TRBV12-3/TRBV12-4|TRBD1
CASSYRGQETQYF
TGTGCCAGCAGCTACAGGGGGCAAGAGACCCAGTACTTC
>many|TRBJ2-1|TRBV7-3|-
CASSLGQGNEQFF
TGTGCCAGCAGCTTAGGGCAGGGAAACGAGCAGTTCTTC
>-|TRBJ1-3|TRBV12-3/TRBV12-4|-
CASSYEVWGPGNTIYF
TGTGCCAGCAGCTACGAGGTGTGGGGGCCTGGAAACACCATATATTTT
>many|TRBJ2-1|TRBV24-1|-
CATSDPGLYPYNELFF
TGTGCCACCAGTGATCCAGGGCTATACCCCTACAATGAGCTGTTCTTC
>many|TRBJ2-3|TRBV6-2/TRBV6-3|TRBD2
CASGPGLAGSSTDTQYF
TGTGCCAGCGGCCCGGGACTAGCGGGGTCAAGCACAGATACGCAGTATTTT
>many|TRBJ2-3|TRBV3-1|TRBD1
CASSQTGQGTDTQYF
TGTGCCAGCAGCCAGACTGGACAGGGAACAGATACGCAGTATTTT
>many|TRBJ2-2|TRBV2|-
CASIRDSPNTGELFF
TGTGCCAGCATCCGAGACAGTCCGAACACCGGGGAGCTGTTTTTT
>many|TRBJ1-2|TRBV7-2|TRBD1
CASSLFAGGSNYGYTF
TGTGCCAGCAGCTTATTCGCAGGGGGTAGTAACTATGGCTACACCTTC